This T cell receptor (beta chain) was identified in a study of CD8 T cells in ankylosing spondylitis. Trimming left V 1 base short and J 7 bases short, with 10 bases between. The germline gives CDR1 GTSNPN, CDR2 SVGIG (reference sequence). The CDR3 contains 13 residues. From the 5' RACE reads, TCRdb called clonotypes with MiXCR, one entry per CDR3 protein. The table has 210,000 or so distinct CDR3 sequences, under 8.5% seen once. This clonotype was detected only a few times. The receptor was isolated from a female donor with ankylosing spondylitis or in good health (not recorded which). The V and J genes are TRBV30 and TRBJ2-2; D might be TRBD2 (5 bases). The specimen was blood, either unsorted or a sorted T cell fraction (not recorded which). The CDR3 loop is CAWSDGRVGELFF. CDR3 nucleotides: TGTGCCTGGAGTGACGGGCGGGTCGGGGAGCTGTTTTTT. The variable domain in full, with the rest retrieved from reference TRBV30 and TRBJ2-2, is SQTIHQWPATLVQPVGSPLSLECTVEGTSNPNLYWYRQAAGRGLQLLFYSVGIGQISSEVPQNLSASRPQDRQFILSSKKLLLSDSGFYLCAWSDGRVGELFFGEGSRLTVL.